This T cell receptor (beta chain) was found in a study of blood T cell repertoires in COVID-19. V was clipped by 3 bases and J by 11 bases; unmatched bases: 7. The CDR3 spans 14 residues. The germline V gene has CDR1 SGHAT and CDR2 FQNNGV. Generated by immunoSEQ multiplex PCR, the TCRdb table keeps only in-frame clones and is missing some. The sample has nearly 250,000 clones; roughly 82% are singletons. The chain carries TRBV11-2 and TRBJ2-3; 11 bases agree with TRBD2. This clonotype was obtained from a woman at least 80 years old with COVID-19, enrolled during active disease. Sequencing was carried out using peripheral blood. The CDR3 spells CASSFRTSGRQQYF. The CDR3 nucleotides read TGTGCCAGCAGCTTTAGGACTAGCGGGCGGCAGCAGTATTTT.